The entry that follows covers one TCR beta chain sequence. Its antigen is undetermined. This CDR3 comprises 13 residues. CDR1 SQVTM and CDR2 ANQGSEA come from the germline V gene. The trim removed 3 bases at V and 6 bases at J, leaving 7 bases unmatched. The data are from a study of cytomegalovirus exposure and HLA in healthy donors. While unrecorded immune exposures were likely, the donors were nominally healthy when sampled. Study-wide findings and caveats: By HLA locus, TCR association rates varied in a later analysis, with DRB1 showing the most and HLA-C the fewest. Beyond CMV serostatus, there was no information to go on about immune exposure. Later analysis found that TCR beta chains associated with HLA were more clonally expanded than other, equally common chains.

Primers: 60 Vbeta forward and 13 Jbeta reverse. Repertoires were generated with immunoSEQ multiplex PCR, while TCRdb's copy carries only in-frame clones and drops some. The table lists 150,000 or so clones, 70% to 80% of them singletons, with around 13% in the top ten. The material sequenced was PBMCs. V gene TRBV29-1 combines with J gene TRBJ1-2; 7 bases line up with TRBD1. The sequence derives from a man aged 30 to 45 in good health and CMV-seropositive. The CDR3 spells CSVDGKGADGYTF. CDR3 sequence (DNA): TGCAGCGTTGACGGAAAGGGGGCTGATGGCTACACCTTC.